This entry lists 26 T cell receptor beta chains sequenced from one sample in a study of T cell responses to AZD1222 COVID-19 vaccine. Assay used: immunoSEQ multiplex PCR; TCRdb lists only in-frame clones, some missing. The repertoire holds about 96,000 clones, with 80% to 90% as singletons. This specimen consisted of peripheral blood, obtained on day 0 of AZD1222 vaccination. Receptors were obtained from an adult in good health.

The chain's CDR3 is CASSSARSSSYNEQFF. CDR3 sequence (DNA): TGTGCCAGCAGTTCTGCTCGCAGCAGCTCCTACAATGAGCAGTTCTTC. The chain combines TRBV6-5 with TRBJ2-1; D gene ambiguous. The germline V gene has CDR1 MNHEY and CDR2 SVGAGI. CDR3 length equals 16 residues. The ends were cut back, 4 bases at V and 0 bases at J, with 13 bases in the middle.

This chain joins TRBV4-3 and TRBJ2-7; possible D gene TRBD1, 6 bases. Germline CDR1 is LGHNA and CDR2 is YSLEER. V gave up 3 bases and J gave up 5 bases, with 17 bases separating them. The CDR3 is 15 residues long. CDR3 nucleotides: TGCGCCAGCAGCCACTCCGCCAACAGGGCCCACGAGCAGTACTTC. This sequence encodes CASSHSANRAHEQYF.

The chain combines TRBV18 with TRBJ1-3; D is unresolved. The CDR3 is made up of 16 amino acids. Germline V lookup: CDR1 KGHSH, CDR2 LQKENI. V was cut by 3 bases and J by 1 base, with 13 bases left in between. The CDR3 protein is CASSPYRETSGNTIYF. The CDR3 DNA follows: TGTGCCAGCTCACCCTACCGCGAAACTTCTGGAAACACCATATATTTT.

V and J are TRBV5-1 and TRBJ1-2; no firm D call. The CDR3 has 13 amino acids. V was trimmed by 0 bases and J by 0 bases, leaving 3 bases between them. Germline lookup yields CDR1 SGHRS and CDR2 YFSETQ. The CDR3: CASSLEANYGYTF. CDR3 DNA sequence: TGCGCCAGCAGCTTGGAAGCTAACTATGGCTACACCTTC.

This sequence joins TRBV9 and TRBJ2-5; 14 positions agree with TRBD2. The CDR3 totals 16 residues. Unmatched junction bases numbered 7, after V lost 4 bases and J lost 5 bases. Germline V gene sequence: CDR1 SGDLS, CDR2 YYNGEE. The CDR3 sequence is CASSHRLAGGMETQYF. The CDR3 nucleotides read TGTGCCAGCAGCCACCGACTAGCGGGGGGGATGGAGACCCAGTACTTC.

There are a few counts of this clone. This sequence joins TRBV27 and TRBJ1-5; D perhaps matches TRBD1 (5 bases). With 2 bases removed from V and 5 bases from J, the gap between germline ends came to 13 bases. This CDR3 contains 15 residues. Germline V gene lookup returns CDR1 MNHEY and CDR2 SMNVEV (reference sequence). The CDR3 nucleotides read TGTGCCAGCAGTTTAGGGGTTGGAGGGGATCAGCCCCAGCATTTT. It specifies CASSLGVGGDQPQHF.

The V call is TRBV6-5, the J call TRBJ1-2; TRBD1 aligns across 9 bases. The CDR3 covers 14 residues. Germline CDR1 MNHEY, CDR2 SVGAGI. The V segment lost 4 bases and the J segment 7 bases; nucleotides outside the gene matches: 7. DNA for the CDR3: TGTGCCAGCAGTTGGGACAGGGAAACCGGTGGCTACACCTTC. It specifies CASSWDRETGGYTF.

The chain has TRBV6-5 and TRBJ1-4, with 8 bases fitting TRBD1. The CDR3 loop spans 15 amino acids. Germline trimming cut 7 bases from V and 5 bases from J; bases unmatched to any gene: 9. Per the germline V gene, CDR1 is MNHEY and CDR2 is SVGAGI. CDR3 sequence: CASTFAGTGNEKLFF. In nucleotides, the CDR3 is TGTGCCAGCACTTTCGCCGGGACAGGCAATGAAAAACTGTTTTTT.

The V and J genes are TRBV6-1 and TRBJ1-2, with unresolved D. The CDR3 has 12 residues. Trimming removed 3 bases at V and 5 bases at J, with 7 bases between. Germline-derived CDR1 and CDR2 are MNHNS and SASEGT. In DNA form, the CDR3 reads TGTGCCAGCAGTGAGAAGAGTTATGGCTACACCTTC. Protein sequence: CASSEKSYGYTF.

The V and J genes are TRBV5-4 and TRBJ2-7; D not resolved. Looked up from germline, CDR1 is SGHNT and CDR2 is YYREEE (reference sequence). The CDR3 length is 13 residues. Trimming pared 0 bases from V and 2 bases from J, leaving 6 bases between. The CDR3 loop reads CASSLGSPYEQYF. The CDR3 bases are TGTGCCAGCAGCTTGGGCAGCCCCTACGAGCAGTACTTC.

The chain's CDR3 is CAIRGPGLPADGYTF. CDR3 coding DNA: TGTGCCATCAGGGGACCGGGACTCCCAGCGGATGGCTACACCTTC. V gene TRBV10-3 combines with J gene TRBJ1-2; D might be TRBD1 (5 bases). The CDR3 runs 15 residues. Deletions cut 6 bases from V and 6 bases from J, with 20 bases between. CDR1 is ENHRY, CDR2 SYGVKD, per germline.

On this clone itself: At the DNA level, this CDR3 is encoded by other sequences in the same sample as well. The rearrangement links TRBV10-3 to TRBJ1-1; D call uncertain. CDR1 is ENHRY and CDR2 is SYGVKD in the germline V gene. The CDR3 has 12 residues. V was clipped by 5 bases and J by 1 base, with 5 bases between them. The CDR3 DNA sequence: TGTGCCATCAGTCCGGGGAACACTGAAGCTTTCTTT. Residues: CAISPGNTEAFF.

CDR3 sequence reads: CASSQKTGSSGNTIYF. CDR3 in DNA: TGTGCCAGCAGCCAGAAAACAGGTAGCTCTGGAAACACCATATATTTT. J is TRBJ1-3 and V is TRBV3-1 (or the pseudogene TRBV3-2); possibly TRBD1 for D (5 bases). This CDR3 spans 16 amino acids. V lost 3 bases and J lost 0, with 12 bases in between. Germline-derived CDR1 and CDR2 are LGHDT and YNNKEL (reference sequence).

J is TRBJ1-5 and V is TRBV6-5; D perhaps matches TRBD1 (5 bases). Germline assignment: CDR1 MNHEY and CDR2 SVGAGI. This CDR3 comprises 16 residues. Trimming took off 0 bases at V and 6 bases at J, with 15 bases between the two ends. CDR3 amino acids: CASSYSGDGIGQPQHF. CDR3 DNA sequence: TGTGCCAGCAGTTACTCTGGGGACGGAATAGGTCAGCCCCAGCATTTT.

The chain links TRBV28 to TRBJ1-5; D is possibly TRBD1 (5 bases). The V end was cut by 7 bases, the J end by 1 base, with 17 bases between. The CDR3 consists of 16 residues. Per the germline V gene, CDR1 is MDHEN and CDR2 is SYDVKM. The CDR3, as DNA: TGTGCCAGCATGCCACCCGGGACGATCAGCAATCAGCCCCAGCATTTT. This sequence encodes CASMPPGTISNQPQHF.

The chain combines TRBV27 with TRBJ2-1; 8 nucleotides agree with TRBD2. From germline, CDR1 is MNHEY and CDR2 SMNVEV (reference sequence). CDR3 length equals 16 residues. J was trimmed by 4 bases and V by 6 bases; bases with no gene match: 11. In DNA form, the CDR3 reads TGTGCCAGCAGGACTGGAGGTAGCGGGGAGTACAATGAGCAGTTCTTC. Its protein is CASRTGGSGEYNEQFF.

The chain combines TRBV4-2 with TRBJ2-4, with 7 bases that match TRBD2. Germline trimming cut 2 bases from V and 6 bases from J; bases unmatched to any gene: 4. CDR3 length: 14 residues. CDR1 and CDR2 from the germline V gene are LGHNA and YNFKEQ. In DNA, the CDR3 is TGTGCCAGCAGCCAACCGGGACTACGAAACATTCAGTACTTC. Protein product: CASSQPGLRNIQYF.

V is TRBV27 and J is TRBJ1-2; TRBD1 might be the D (6 bases). CDR3 length: 14 amino acids. With 2 bases removed from V and 8 bases from J, the gap between germline ends came to 15 bases. CDR1 MNHEY and CDR2 SMNVEV come from the germline V gene (reference sequence). CDR3: CASSLRGKGEGYTF. The CDR3 region has the DNA TGTGCCAGCAGTTTAAGGGGTAAGGGGGAAGGCTACACCTTC.

Written as DNA, the CDR3 is TGTGCCAGCAGCCAAGATTTGCCGGGACTAGCTAACTACAATGAGCAGTTCTTC. Residues: CASSQDLPGLANYNEQFF. The chain uses TRBV3-1 (or the pseudogene TRBV3-2) and TRBJ2-1, with 9 bases identical to TRBD2. The CDR3 totals 18 residues. Germline lookup yields CDR1 LGHDT and CDR2 YNNKEL (reference sequence). Trimming cost V 0 bases and J 3 bases; bases outside gene matches: 9.

This chain links TRBV2 with TRBJ1-2; tentative D call: TRBD1 (5 bases). V lost 6 bases to trimming and J lost 8 bases, with 16 bases between them. Looked up from germline, CDR1 is SNHLY and CDR2 is FYNNEI. The CDR3 has 13 residues. The DNA of the CDR3 is TGTGCCAGCAGCCTTACTCCAGGGTACGGCTACACCTTC. Translated, it gives CASSLTPGYGYTF.

This clone was seen a single time. J is TRBJ1-4 and V is TRBV19; D remains unclear. V was pared by 3 bases and J by 1 base, with 6 bases between. Per the germline V gene, CDR1 is LNHDA and CDR2 is SQIVND (reference sequence). The CDR3 is 14 residues long. The CDR3 is CASSIGETNEKLFF. CDR3 sequence (DNA): TGTGCCAGTAGTATTGGAGAAACTAATGAAAAACTGTTTTTT.

This chain connects TRBV6-5 to TRBJ1-6; D call uncertain. Germline loops: CDR1 MNHEY, CDR2 SVGAGI. CDR3 size: 15 residues. The ends were cut back, 0 bases at V and 8 bases at J, with 11 bases in the middle. The DNA of the CDR3 is TGTGCCAGCAGTTACTCGGGAGGGAAGGATTCACCCCTCCACTTT. Translated: CASSYSGGKDSPLHF.

This clone is a singleton in its sample. The chain uses TRBV28 and TRBJ1-3, with 8 bases identical to TRBD1. Germline values: CDR1 MDHEN, CDR2 SYDVKM. V shed 5 bases and J 3 bases; nucleotides not matched to a gene: 6. The CDR3 has 15 residues. The CDR3 protein is CASSPLDRVGNTIYF. The CDR3 DNA reads TGTGCCAGCAGTCCCTTGGACAGGGTTGGAAACACCATATATTTT.

V usage is TRBV7-9 and J usage is TRBJ1-1; TRBD1 matches at 7 bases. Per germline, CDR1 SEHNR and CDR2 FQNEAQ (reference sequence). V trimming: 5 bases; J trimming: 4 bases; junction bases outside the gene matches: 7. The CDR3 is 14 residues long. The CDR3 loop is CASSLRDRGTEAFF. CDR3 DNA: TGTGCCAGCAGCCTCCGGGACAGAGGCACTGAAGCTTTCTTT.

The V call is TRBV6-5, the J call TRBJ1-2; D might be TRBD1 (5 bases). This CDR3 has 13 residues. V lost 8 bases and J 3 bases, leaving 13 bases between the germline ends. From germline, CDR1 is MNHEY and CDR2 SVGAGI. As DNA, the CDR3 is TGTGCCAGCCTTGCAGGGTTTTACTATGGCTACACCTTC. It translates to CASLAGFYYGYTF.

The chain combines TRBV2 with TRBJ1-5, with D maybe TRBD1 (6 bases). Per germline, CDR1 SNHLY and CDR2 FYNNEI. The V end lost 3 bases, the J end lost 7 bases, and 10 bases lay between the germline ends. The CDR3 is 13 amino acids. This CDR3 reads CASSEETGQPQHF. CDR3 nucleotides: TGTGCCAGCAGTGAGGAGACAGGACAGCCCCAGCATTTT.